This is a list of T cell receptor beta chains from one sample in a study of cytomegalovirus exposure and HLA in healthy donors. The method was immunoSEQ multiplex PCR; TCRdb's version includes in-frame clones alone and lacks a portion of them. The sample yields roughly 100,000 clones, about 75% seen once. Source material: PBMCs. These receptors came from a man aged 60-69 years in good health and CMV-seropositive. CDR3s include the opening cysteine and the closing phenylalanine or tryptophan. A D gene is named only where the DNA matches it firmly. Size is omitted from some rows. Given values are once, few, many or a class for expanded clones.

>TRBV7-9|TRBJ2-5|.|.|13
CASSLYREEAQYF
TGTGCCAGCAGCTTATACAGGGAAGAGGCCCAGTACTTC
>TRBV30|TRBJ1-2|.|.|10
CAFSNYGYTF
TGTGCCTTCTCTAACTATGGCTACACCTTC
>TRBV11-1|TRBJ2-1|.|TRBD2|19
CASSRRLAGGLSSYNEQFF
TGTGCCAGCAGCCGCCGACTAGCGGGGGGCTTAAGCTCCTACAATGAGCAGTTCTTC
>TRBV6-5|TRBJ1-4|.|.|14
CASSFQGQGEKLFF
TGTGCCAGCAGTTTTCAGGGGCAGGGGGAAAAACTGTTTTTT
>TRBV11-1|TRBJ2-5|.|TRBD2|14
CASSLVAGRGTQYF
TGTGCCAGCAGCTTGGTAGCGGGCCGAGGGACCCAGTACTTC
>TRBV28|TRBJ2-5|few|TRBD2|14
CASSLGRGQETQYF
TGTGCCAGCAGTTTGGGGAGGGGCCAAGAGACCCAGTACTTC
>TRBV7-2|TRBJ1-3|once|.|13
CASSSWGENTIYF
TGTGCCAGCAGCTCCTGGGGGGAAAACACCATATATTTT
>TRBV6-5|TRBJ2-1|.|.|15
CASSPTIFSYNEQFF
TGTGCCAGCAGTCCGACAATCTTCTCCTACAATGAGCAGTTCTTC
>TRBV30|TRBJ1-5|.|.|13
CAWTGNSNQPQHF
TGTGCCTGGACAGGGAATAGCAATCAGCCCCAGCATTTT
>TRBV5-1|TRBJ2-2|few|.|18
CASSFPAGPGGNTGELFF
TGCGCCAGCAGCTTTCCGGCCGGGCCGGGGGGCAACACCGGGGAGCTGTTTTTT
>TRBV19|TRBJ2-5|.|TRBD1|16
CASSTTTGILQETQYF
TGTGCCAGTAGTACGACGACAGGGATTCTCCAAGAGACCCAGTACTTC
>TRBV7-9|TRBJ1-3|.|.|15
CAIPHLRGSGNTIYF
TGTGCCATCCCCCACCTCAGGGGCTCTGGAAACACCATATATTTT